A selection of T cell receptor beta chains follows, all from one sample in a study of T cell changes during pregnancy in multiple sclerosis. Produced via immunoSEQ multiplex PCR; TCRdb's table is partial and in-frame only. The sample has tens of thousands of clones, more than 85% seen once. Sequencing was performed on peripheral blood, taken in the third trimester of pregnancy. The origin of the receptors is a female donor in good health, enrolled as a control in a pregnancy study. Both conserved end residues are part of each CDR3. Fields, in order: V gene, D gene, clone size, J gene, CDR3 protein, CDR3 DNA. A D gene is named only where the DNA matches it firmly. The size of a clone is reported for some rows only, either as once, few or many, or as a class for expanded clones.

v_gene: TRBV7-8
d_gene: TRBD1
abundance: -
j_gene: TRBJ1-5
CDR3aa: CASSRAGTGINQPQHF
CDR3nt: TGTGCCAGCAGCCGAGCCGGGACAGGGATAAACCAGCCCCAGCATTTT

v_gene: TRBV19
d_gene: TRBD2
abundance: -
j_gene: TRBJ2-7
CDR3aa: CASSMGLAGSYEQYF
CDR3nt: TGTGCCAGTAGTATGGGACTAGCGGGTTCCTACGAGCAGTACTTC

v_gene: TRBV9
d_gene: TRBD2
abundance: -
j_gene: TRBJ2-7
CDR3aa: CASSGGLAGVVEQYF
CDR3nt: TGTGCCAGCAGCGGTGGACTAGCGGGAGTGGTTGAGCAGTACTTC

v_gene: TRBV11-3
d_gene: TRBD1
abundance: -
j_gene: TRBJ2-7
CDR3aa: CASSLDSGTALYEQYF
CDR3nt: TGTGCCAGCAGCTTAGATTCCGGGACAGCCCTCTACGAGCAGTACTTC

v_gene: TRBV5-1
d_gene: -
abundance: -
j_gene: TRBJ2-5
CDR3aa: CASSLATGPIQETQYF
CDR3nt: TGCGCCAGCAGCTTGGCAACAGGCCCAATCCAAGAGACCCAGTACTTC

v_gene: TRBV7-9
d_gene: TRBD2
abundance: -
j_gene: TRBJ2-1
CDR3aa: CASSLEWGGYNEQFF
CDR3nt: TGTGCCAGCAGCTTAGAGTGGGGGGGTTACAATGAGCAGTTCTTC

v_gene: TRBV7-9
d_gene: -
abundance: -
j_gene: TRBJ2-7
CDR3aa: CASSDPGHFSYEQYF
CDR3nt: TGTGCCAGCAGCGATCCGGGACACTTCTCCTACGAGCAGTACTTC

v_gene: TRBV29-1
d_gene: -
abundance: -
j_gene: TRBJ2-1
CDR3aa: CSVGVALYNEQFF
CDR3nt: TGCAGCGTTGGGGTAGCGTTGTACAATGAGCAGTTCTTC

v_gene: TRBV4-2
d_gene: -
abundance: -
j_gene: TRBJ1-1
CDR3aa: CASSQDDRNTEAFF
CDR3nt: TGTGCCAGCAGCCAAGATGATAGGAACACTGAAGCTTTCTTT

v_gene: TRBV7-6
d_gene: TRBD2
abundance: few
j_gene: TRBJ2-1
CDR3aa: CASSLYLAGGYNEQFF
CDR3nt: TGTGCCAGCAGCTTGTACCTAGCGGGGGGATACAATGAGCAGTTCTTC

v_gene: TRBV7-9
d_gene: -
abundance: -
j_gene: TRBJ1-6
CDR3aa: CASSFLGGADSPLHF
CDR3nt: TGTGCCAGCAGCTTTCTTGGGGGCGCGGATTCACCCCTCCACTTT

v_gene: TRBV28
d_gene: TRBD1
abundance: -
j_gene: TRBJ1-3
CDR3aa: CASSPPGQNSGNTIYF
CDR3nt: TGTGCCAGCAGTCCTCCGGGACAGAACTCTGGAAACACCATATATTTT

v_gene: TRBV6-5
d_gene: -
abundance: many
j_gene: TRBJ1-5
CDR3aa: CASRRGINQPQHF
CDR3nt: TGTGCCAGCAGGCGAGGAATAAATCAGCCCCAGCATTTT

v_gene: TRBV19
d_gene: TRBD1
abundance: -
j_gene: TRBJ2-7
CDR3aa: CASSSRDSTYEQYF
CDR3nt: TGTGCCAGTAGTTCCCGGGACAGTACTTACGAGCAGTACTTC

v_gene: TRBV4-2
d_gene: -
abundance: -
j_gene: TRBJ1-5
CDR3aa: CASSQEVSRAGSNQPQHF
CDR3nt: TGTGCCAGCAGCCAAGAAGTTTCGAGGGCCGGTAGCAATCAGCCCCAGCATTTT

v_gene: TRBV29-1
d_gene: -
abundance: -
j_gene: TRBJ2-7
CDR3aa: CSVLTTSRLRSSYEQYF
CDR3nt: TGCAGCGTCCTGACGACCTCCCGACTTAGAAGCTCCTACGAGCAGTACTTC

v_gene: TRBV11-2
d_gene: -
abundance: -
j_gene: TRBJ1-6
CDR3aa: CASSPRTDNSPLHF
CDR3nt: TGTGCCAGCAGCCCTAGGACAGATAATTCACCCCTCCACTTT

v_gene: TRBV7-6
d_gene: -
abundance: -
j_gene: TRBJ2-2
CDR3aa: CASSRTVNTGELFF
CDR3nt: TGTGCCAGCAGCAGGACAGTGAACACCGGGGAGCTGTTTTTT

v_gene: TRBV28
d_gene: -
abundance: -
j_gene: TRBJ1-2
CDR3aa: CASSQGQNYGYTF
CDR3nt: TGTGCCAGCAGTCAAGGACAGAACTATGGCTACACCTTC

v_gene: TRBV4-2
d_gene: TRBD2
abundance: once
j_gene: TRBJ2-1
CDR3aa: CASSQGGTSAYNEQFF
CDR3nt: TGTGCCAGCAGCCAAGGAGGGACTAGCGCCTACAATGAGCAGTTCTTC

v_gene: TRBV29-1
d_gene: TRBD1
abundance: -
j_gene: TRBJ2-5
CDR3aa: CSVGQGETQYF
CDR3nt: TGCAGCGTTGGACAGGGAGAGACCCAGTACTTC

v_gene: TRBV29-1
d_gene: -
abundance: -
j_gene: TRBJ2-2
CDR3aa: CSVSDRFEDTGELFF
CDR3nt: TGCAGCGTTTCCGACAGGTTCGAAGACACCGGGGAGCTGTTTTTT

v_gene: TRBV29-1
d_gene: -
abundance: -
j_gene: TRBJ1-5
CDR3aa: CSVRRGDNQPQHF
CDR3nt: TGCAGCGTTAGGCGGGGTGACAATCAGCCCCAGCATTTT

v_gene: TRBV7-2
d_gene: -
abundance: -
j_gene: TRBJ2-2
CDR3aa: CASTSGPGELFF
CDR3nt: TGTGCCAGCACCAGCGGCCCCGGGGAGCTGTTTTTT

v_gene: TRBV21-1
d_gene: -
abundance: -
j_gene: TRBJ2-7
CDR3aa: CASSKSGTGSYEQYF
CDR3nt: TGTGCCAGCAGTAAATCCGGGACAGGGTCCTACGAGCAGTACTTC

v_gene: TRBV5-1
d_gene: TRBD2
abundance: -
j_gene: TRBJ2-1
CDR3aa: CASSIGLAGGEQFF
CDR3nt: TGCGCCAGCAGCATCGGACTAGCGGGAGGGGAGCAGTTCTTC

v_gene: TRBV4-1
d_gene: -
abundance: -
j_gene: TRBJ2-4
CDR3aa: CASSPQPLRGGGDNIQYF
CDR3nt: TGCGCCAGCAGCCCCCAACCACTGCGGGGCGGGGGCGATAACATTCAGTACTTC

v_gene: TRBV4-2
d_gene: TRBD1
abundance: -
j_gene: TRBJ1-2
CDR3aa: CASSPEGGKDYGYTF
CDR3nt: TGTGCCAGCAGCCCAGAAGGGGGCAAGGACTATGGCTACACCTTC

v_gene: TRBV30
d_gene: TRBD1
abundance: -
j_gene: TRBJ2-1
CDR3aa: CAWTPWDRDYNEQFF
CDR3nt: TGTGCCTGGACACCCTGGGACAGGGACTACAATGAGCAGTTCTTC

v_gene: TRBV7-6
d_gene: TRBD2
abundance: -
j_gene: TRBJ2-7
CDR3aa: CASSPNLAGGGEQYF
CDR3nt: TGTGCCAGCAGCCCCAACCTAGCGGGAGGCGGTGAGCAGTACTTC

v_gene: TRBV14
d_gene: -
abundance: once
j_gene: TRBJ1-1
CDR3aa: CASSPQGGTEAFF
CDR3nt: TGTGCCAGCAGCCCTCAGGGTGGCACTGAAGCTTTCTTT

v_gene: TRBV28
d_gene: TRBD2
abundance: -
j_gene: TRBJ2-7
CDR3aa: CASRSLASGGYEQYF
CDR3nt: TGTGCCAGCAGGAGTTTGGCTAGCGGAGGATACGAGCAGTACTTC

v_gene: TRBV9
d_gene: -
abundance: -
j_gene: TRBJ1-2
CDR3aa: CASSPTGRDYGYTF
CDR3nt: TGTGCCAGCAGCCCCACAGGGAGAGACTATGGCTACACCTTC

v_gene: TRBV4-1
d_gene: -
abundance: -
j_gene: TRBJ2-7
CDR3aa: CASSQEILAASSYEQYF
CDR3nt: TGCGCCAGCAGCCAAGAGATCCTAGCCGCAAGCTCCTACGAGCAGTACTTC

v_gene: TRBV7-9
d_gene: TRBD1
abundance: -
j_gene: TRBJ1-1
CDR3aa: CASSAQGSDTEAFF
CDR3nt: TGTGCCAGCAGCGCACAGGGGTCGGACACTGAAGCTTTCTTT

v_gene: TRBV18
d_gene: -
abundance: -
j_gene: TRBJ1-6
CDR3aa: CASSPPETGGSPLHF
CDR3nt: TGTGCCAGCTCACCACCGGAAACAGGTGGATCACCCCTCCACTTT

v_gene: TRBV9
d_gene: TRBD1
abundance: -
j_gene: TRBJ2-7
CDR3aa: CASSTRDRGHEQYF
CDR3nt: TGTGCCAGCAGCACACGGGACAGGGGCCACGAGCAGTACTTC

v_gene: TRBV9
d_gene: TRBD1
abundance: few
j_gene: TRBJ1-1
CDR3aa: CASSAGQLNTEAFF
CDR3nt: TGTGCCAGCAGCGCGGGACAGCTAAACACTGAAGCTTTCTTT

v_gene: TRBV7-9
d_gene: -
abundance: -
j_gene: TRBJ1-2
CDR3aa: CASSLDVPGGYTF
CDR3nt: TGTGCCAGCAGCTTAGACGTCCCGGGGGGCTACACCTTC

v_gene: TRBV6-1
d_gene: -
abundance: -
j_gene: TRBJ1-6
CDR3aa: CAGGARGGYNSPLHF
CDR3nt: TGTGCCGGGGGGGCCCGGGGGGGCTACAATTCACCCCTCCACTTT

v_gene: TRBV18
d_gene: TRBD1
abundance: -
j_gene: TRBJ2-3
CDR3aa: CASSWDRGGDTQYF
CDR3nt: TGTGCCAGCTCATGGGACAGGGGAGGAGATACGCAGTATTTT

v_gene: TRBV5-6
d_gene: -
abundance: -
j_gene: TRBJ1-2
CDR3aa: CASSLLRNYGYTF
CDR3nt: TGTGCCAGCAGCTTGTTACGGAACTATGGCTACACCTTC

v_gene: TRBV10-3
d_gene: TRBD1
abundance: once
j_gene: TRBJ2-3
CDR3aa: CATGQGRGTDTQYF
CDR3nt: TGTGCCACAGGACAGGGACGGGGCACAGATACGCAGTATTTT

v_gene: TRBV6-6
d_gene: TRBD1
abundance: -
j_gene: TRBJ2-1
CDR3aa: CASSGQGGDGQFF
CDR3nt: TGTGCCAGCAGTGGACAGGGCGGCGATGGGCAGTTCTTC

v_gene: TRBV2
d_gene: TRBD2
abundance: -
j_gene: TRBJ2-3
CDR3aa: CASLAGHSTDTQYF
CDR3nt: TGTGCCAGCCTAGCGGGGCATAGCACAGATACGCAGTATTTT

v_gene: TRBV27
d_gene: -
abundance: -
j_gene: TRBJ1-4
CDR3aa: CASRLQGGGEKLFF
CDR3nt: TGTGCCAGCAGACTACAGGGTGGTGGGGAAAAACTGTTTTTT

v_gene: TRBV27
d_gene: TRBD2
abundance: -
j_gene: TRBJ2-7
CDR3aa: CASNQAGDYEQYF
CDR3nt: TGTGCCAGCAATCAGGCGGGAGACTACGAGCAGTACTTC

v_gene: TRBV10-3
d_gene: -
abundance: few
j_gene: TRBJ1-1
CDR3aa: CAIGTMNTEAFF
CDR3nt: TGTGCCATCGGGACAATGAACACTGAAGCTTTCTTT

v_gene: TRBV10-2
d_gene: TRBD2
abundance: -
j_gene: TRBJ2-7
CDR3aa: CASRKREASYEQYF
CDR3nt: TGCGCCAGCAGAAAGCGGGAGGCGTCCTACGAGCAGTACTTC

v_gene: TRBV5-5
d_gene: -
abundance: -
j_gene: TRBJ2-7
CDR3aa: CASSFFTGSYEQYF
CDR3nt: TGTGCCAGCAGCTTTTTTACAGGCTCCTACGAGCAGTACTTC

v_gene: TRBV4-3
d_gene: TRBD2
abundance: -
j_gene: TRBJ2-3
CDR3aa: CASSQEAGSTDVDTQYF
CDR3nt: TGCGCCAGCAGCCAAGAAGCGGGGTCTACTGACGTCGATACGCAGTATTTT